This T cell receptor beta chain stems from a study of CD4 T cells in relation to SARS-CoV-2 and coronaviruses. Notes on the study in general: This crossreactivity analysis covered spike protein alone, no other viral proteins. Samples before the pandemic and after infection were not matched within any donor.

Profiling relied on immunoSEQ multiplex PCR, and the TCRdb table lists in-frame clones only, not all of them. The table shows about 59,000 clones, with 70% to 90% occurring only once. The CDR3 covers 10 residues. With 8 bases removed from V and 8 bases from J, the gap between germline ends came to 7 bases. Germline lookup yields CDR1 WSHSY and CDR2 SAAADI. Unexposed donor CD4+ T cells date from about 2011-2018, before the COVID-19 pandemic. Naive and memory CD4+ T cells were separated from cryopreserved PBMCs. This clone was counted a few times. Its target is not known. The receptor comes from a human donor in good health. The sample comprised memory CD4+ T cells from PBMCs. This rearrangement joins TRBV10-2 to TRBJ2-1; a weak D match, TRBD1 (5 bases). In DNA form, the CDR3 reads TGCGCCAGCCTAGGGGATGAGCAGTTCTTC. This encodes CASLGDEQFF.